This T cell receptor beta chain was sequenced in a study of blood T cell repertoires in COVID-19. Study overall: Some COVID-19 samples were acute and others convalescent; all came from the United States, Italy and Spain. T cells, B-cell-depleted T cells, or PBMCs supplied cDNA or gDNA.

The age range of participants was 18 to 89 years, with residence in about two dozen US areas. Germline loops: CDR1 MNHEY, CDR2 SVGEGT. The CDR3 length is 17 residues. V lost 0 bases and J lost 5; bases outside the gene matches: 8. The repertoire was sequenced with immunoSEQ multiplex PCR; TCRdb's copy has only in-frame clones and lacks some. The table has 330,000 or so clones, over 70% seen once. This TCR was recovered from a man younger than 40 who had recovered from COVID-19. The chain is built from TRBV6-2 or TRBV6-3 and TRBJ2-5; 11 bases are a match to TRBD2. Input material: PBMCs or T cells enriched from blood (not recorded which). This chain's CDR3 is CASSYSALAGGLETQYF. CDR3 coding DNA: TGTGCCAGCAGTTACTCCGCGTTAGCGGGGGGGCTGGAGACCCAGTACTTC.